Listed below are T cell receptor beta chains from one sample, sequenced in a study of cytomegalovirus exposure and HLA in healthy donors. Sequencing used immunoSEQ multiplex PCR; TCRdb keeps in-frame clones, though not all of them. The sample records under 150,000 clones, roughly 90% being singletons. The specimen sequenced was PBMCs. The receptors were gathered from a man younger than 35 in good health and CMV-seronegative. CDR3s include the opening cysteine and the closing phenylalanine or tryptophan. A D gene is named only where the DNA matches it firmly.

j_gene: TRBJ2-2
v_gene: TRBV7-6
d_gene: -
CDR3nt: TGTGCCAGCAGCGCTAGTGCCGGGGGAGGTAGGAGAAACACCGGGGAGCTGTTTTTT
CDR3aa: CASSASAGGGRRNTGELFF

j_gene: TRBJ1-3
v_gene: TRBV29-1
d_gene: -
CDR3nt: TGCAGCGTTGAAGATAGGTGGGGCCTCCGGAACGGAGCCATATATTTT
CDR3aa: CSVEDRWGLRNGAIYF

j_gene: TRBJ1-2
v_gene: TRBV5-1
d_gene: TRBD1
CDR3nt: TGCGCCAGCAGCCGGACAGGGGGCGACTATGGCTACACCTTC
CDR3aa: CASSRTGGDYGYTF

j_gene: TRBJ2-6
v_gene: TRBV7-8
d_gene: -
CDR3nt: TGTGCCAGCAGCTTTTATACAGGGTTGGGGGCCAACGTCCTGACTTTC
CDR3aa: CASSFYTGLGANVLTF

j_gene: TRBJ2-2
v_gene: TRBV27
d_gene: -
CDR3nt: TGTGCCAGCAGTTTTGGGCAGGGAGGCACCGGGGAGCTGTTTTTT
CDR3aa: CASSFGQGGTGELFF

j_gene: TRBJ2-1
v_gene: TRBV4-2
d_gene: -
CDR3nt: TGTGCCAGCAGCATACCGGGACACACCTACAATGAGCAGTTCTTC
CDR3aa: CASSIPGHTYNEQFF

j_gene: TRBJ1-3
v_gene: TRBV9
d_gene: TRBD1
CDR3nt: TGTGCCAGCAGCGTCCTAACCGGGACAGGGGGCGCAAGTGGAAACACCATATATTTT
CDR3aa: CASSVLTGTGGASGNTIYF

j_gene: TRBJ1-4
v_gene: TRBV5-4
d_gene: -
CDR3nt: TGTGCCAGCAGCTCGGGGGGGGAAAATGAAAAACTGTTTTTT
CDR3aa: CASSSGGENEKLFF

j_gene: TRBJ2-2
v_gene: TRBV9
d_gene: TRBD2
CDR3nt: TGTGCCAGCAGCGCCTTGGAGCGGGGGGGCTCGAACGGGGAGCTGTTTTTT
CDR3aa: CASSALERGGSNGELFF

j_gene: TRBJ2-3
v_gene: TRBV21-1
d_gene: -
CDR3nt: TGTGCCAGCAGCTGCCAGACTAGCGGGAGTCTCCCAGATACGCAGTATTTT
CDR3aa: CASSCQTSGSLPDTQYF

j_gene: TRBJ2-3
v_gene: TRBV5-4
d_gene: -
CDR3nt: TGTGCCAGCAGCGGAAGGACTATTCAGCAAGATACGCAGTATTTT
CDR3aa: CASSGRTIQQDTQYF

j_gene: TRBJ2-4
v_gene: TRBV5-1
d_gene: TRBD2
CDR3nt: TGCGCCAGCAGCTCCGAAGGACTAGCGGGAGGGCCCTCGGCCAAAAACATTCAGTACTTC
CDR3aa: CASSSEGLAGGPSAKNIQYF